This T cell receptor (beta chain) emerged from a study of long-term antiretroviral therapy in people with HIV (dated by TCRdb to between 2021 and 2024). Background for the entire study: Collection of the earliest samples took place about a decade ahead of the 2015 WHO recommendation for immediate ART, at a time when ART was typically delayed until CD4 counts fell. Eleven of the 30 participants with HIV were female. Whether ART initiation and durable HIV suppression were associated with changes in peripheral blood TRB repertoire composition and diversity was tested in a retrospective serial study. No cross-contamination during QIAcube processing turned up in test extractions that ran a monoclonal T-cell line alongside 33 polyclonal samples. From a few dozen adults with confirmed HIV infection, the cohort provided 192 cryopreserved PBMC samples, gathered serially across a mean of about six years (range 1-12). What the research found in general, with its limitations: Since PBMC availability was limited, sequencing covered only the TCR beta chain, with no alpha chain pairing. Inferences about post-ART repertoire changes were limited because no data were available on ART adherence, viral resistance or therapy changes. Starting ART was linked to a significant rise in TRB diversity, yet even with long-term ART the diversity remained significantly lower than in transplant donor controls. The samples span the years 2004 to 2017, and the ART regimens used may be less effective than current regimens. The repertoire was dominated across all time points by expanded TRB clones identified before ART initiation, although this dominance was seen to fluctuate and to decrease in many PLHIV after ART. Because pre-ART samples had limited cell numbers, profiling was done on unsorted PBMC rather than on sorted CD4+ and CD8+ T cells. HIV repertoires had narrower CDR3 length ranges than controls, and the network structure suggested an antigen-experienced repertoire that shifted only slightly toward naive after ART.

Concerning this clone: Its binding antigen is unknown. No qualities accompany the bases; no much larger clone lies one base away.

Sequencing of the TRB variable region was done with the immunoSEQ hsTCRB v3.0 assay at survey level resolution. The targeted TRB sequencing depth was roughly 40,000-50,000 T-cell genomes per sample. TRB libraries were pooled and sequenced on an Illumina MiSeq using a v3 150-cycle kit. Processing in the source paper ran as follows. Repertoire analysis was performed in R inside a reproducible Nextflow workflow that covered QC, data transformation and analysis. LymphoSeq2, an R package for exploring AIRR-Seq data, was used to implement the custom analyses. After excluding a handful of samples that yielded fewer than 5000 total TRB sequences, roughly 190 HIV repertoires remained for analysis. Of the approximately 190 retained HIV repertoires, over 55 were collected before and more than 120 after ART initiation. Repertoires were downsampled to 5000 TRB nucleotide sequences, with summary statistics averaged over 100 downsampling iterations. Only TRB sequences with CDR3 regions of at least seven amino acids were retained for analysis. Two measures captured diversity: a Shannon entropy-derived clonality score and the Gini coefficient. Repertoire networks linked the top 5000 CDR3 amino acid sequences whenever two sequences differed by an edit distance of one. GLIPH2 predicted antigen specificity groups and MHC restriction for TRB CDR3 amino acid sequences. Known CMV, EBV, HIV or tissue antigen associations were flagged by matching CDR3 amino acid sequences against VDJdb and McPAS-TCR. Pre-ART, post-ART and control groups were compared with Wilcoxon signed-rank tests and Holm-Bonferroni correction. Not all clones reach the TCRdb copy of this immuneACCESS table, which keeps in-frame sequences only. Checked studies attribute under half of the gap to unresolved V genes and leave the rest unexplained. V, J and clone size reflect that table, while D and trimming were determined from the DNA. In all, the sample holds about 22,000 clones, and about nine tenths of those were seen once. Together, the top ten hold under 7.5% of the sample.

Participants were included only if at least one PBMC sample before ART initiation and at least two post-ART samples were available. Treatment was received in the United States of America by all participants with HIV. Before DNA extraction, cryopreserved samples of roughly 0.9-11 million PBMC were thawed and then washed. At the time of the earliest PBMC sample, participants with HIV were aged between roughly 20 and 60 years. Per participant, PBMC samples came from 1-4 timepoints prior to ART initiation and 2-8 timepoints following ART initiation, for a median of 7 samples. Serial HIV viral load, CD4+ T-cell count, ART history and demographic data were obtained for every participant. A Qiagen kit on a QIAcube was used to extract genomic DNA from unsorted PBMC, with samples processed in batches of 12. The germline V gene sets CDR1 to MDHEN and CDR2 to SYDVKM. The CDR3 contains 16 residues, cysteine and phenylalanine counted. The entry retains the CDR3 DNA only, 48 bases that are in frame from base 1. Trimming removed 5 bases from V and 5 bases from J, leaving 19 bases between the germline ends.

The TCR originated in a woman aged 25-40 years with HIV. The chain joins TRBV28 to TRBJ1-3, and TRBD1 may be the D gene, going by 5 matching bases. Sequencing was performed on unsorted PBMCs, taken 1.8 years before starting antiretroviral therapy. The encoded CDR3 is CASSPAQTDNRNTIYF. The nucleotide sequence reads as follows: TGTGCCAGCAGTCCGGCGCAGACAGACAACCGAAACACCATATATTTT.